These T cell receptor beta chains were read from a single sample in a study of beta chain features in type 1 diabetes. Libraries were prepared by immunoSEQ multiplex PCR; TCRdb keeps only in-frame clonotypes and omits some of them. The sample has about 250,000 clones, 13% to 15% seen once. Sequencing was carried out using naive CD4+ T cells from blood. These receptor sequences come from a woman between 35 and 50 years old in good health. The CDR3 runs from the conserved cysteine through the conserved F or W. A D gene is named only where the DNA matches it firmly. The size field is filled for only some rows; it gives once, few, many or a size class.

D gene: .
clone size: .
J gene: TRBJ1-5
V gene: TRBV25-1
CDR3 protein: CASSEPRGAPNQPQHF
CDR3 DNA: TGTGCCAGCAGTGAACCCCGGGGAGCCCCCAATCAGCCCCAGCATTTT

D gene: .
clone size: .
J gene: TRBJ1-2
V gene: TRBV9
CDR3 protein: CASSGYRAAGYTF
CDR3 DNA: TGTGCCAGCAGCGGGTACAGGGCCGCTGGCTACACCTTC

D gene: .
clone size: .
J gene: TRBJ1-3
V gene: TRBV2
CDR3 protein: CASSPDRGNTIYF
CDR3 DNA: TGTGCCAGCAGTCCGGACAGAGGAAACACCATATATTTT

D gene: TRBD1
clone size: .
J gene: TRBJ1-2
V gene: TRBV18
CDR3 protein: CASSPTMGQGAMGGGYTF
CDR3 DNA: TGTGCCAGCTCACCAACCATGGGACAGGGTGCTATGGGAGGAGGCTACACCTTC

D gene: .
clone size: few
J gene: TRBJ2-1
V gene: TRBV7-2
CDR3 protein: CASSLARGEQFF
CDR3 DNA: TGTGCCAGCAGCTTAGCGCGGGGAGAGCAGTTCTTC

D gene: .
clone size: .
J gene: TRBJ1-4
V gene: TRBV29-1
CDR3 protein: CSVTGRANEKLFF
CDR3 DNA: TGCAGCGTTACAGGGCGCGCTAATGAAAAACTGTTTTTT

D gene: .
clone size: .
J gene: TRBJ2-2
V gene: TRBV14
CDR3 protein: CASSLLETAQNTGELFF
CDR3 DNA: TGTGCCAGCAGTCTCCTGGAGACAGCCCAGAACACCGGGGAGCTGTTTTTT

D gene: .
clone size: .
J gene: TRBJ2-3
V gene: TRBV7-2
CDR3 protein: CASSSRIGTDTQYF
CDR3 DNA: TGTGCCAGCAGCTCCAGGATTGGGACAGATACGCAGTATTTT

D gene: TRBD2
clone size: few
J gene: TRBJ2-3
V gene: TRBV10-3
CDR3 protein: CAITQAGGPSDTQYF
CDR3 DNA: TGTGCCATCACTCAGGCGGGGGGGCCGTCAGATACGCAGTATTTT

D gene: TRBD1
clone size: .
J gene: TRBJ1-2
V gene: TRBV9
CDR3 protein: CASSVTWDRDGYTF
CDR3 DNA: TGTGCCAGCAGCGTTACCTGGGACAGGGATGGCTACACCTTC

D gene: .
clone size: few
J gene: TRBJ2-3
V gene: TRBV7-2
CDR3 protein: CASSRDGASTDTQYF
CDR3 DNA: TGTGCCAGCAGCCGCGACGGAGCCAGCACAGATACGCAGTATTTT

D gene: TRBD1
clone size: .
J gene: TRBJ2-5
V gene: TRBV7-2
CDR3 protein: CASTRDGAGGSQETQYF
CDR3 DNA: TGTGCCAGCACCAGGGACGGGGCAGGGGGTTCCCAAGAGACCCAGTACTTC

D gene: .
clone size: .
J gene: TRBJ1-2
V gene: TRBV19
CDR3 protein: CASSRTQGYGYTF
CDR3 DNA: TGTGCCAGTAGTCGGACCCAGGGTTATGGCTACACCTTC

D gene: .
clone size: few
J gene: TRBJ2-7
V gene: TRBV21-1
CDR3 protein: CASSVIYEQYF
CDR3 DNA: TGTGCCAGCAGTGTAATCTACGAGCAGTACTTC

D gene: TRBD1
clone size: few
J gene: TRBJ2-5
V gene: TRBV7-6
CDR3 protein: CASRTGQGKTQYF
CDR3 DNA: TGTGCCAGCAGAACGGGACAGGGAAAGACCCAGTACTTC

D gene: TRBD2
clone size: few
J gene: TRBJ2-3
V gene: TRBV25-1
CDR3 protein: CASSEYGWRGTDTQYF
CDR3 DNA: TGTGCCAGCAGTGAATACGGCTGGCGGGGGACAGATACGCAGTATTTT

D gene: .
clone size: .
J gene: TRBJ1-6
V gene: TRBV6-5
CDR3 protein: CASSRTKRNSPLHF
CDR3 DNA: TGTGCCAGCAGTCGGACAAAACGAAATTCACCCCTCCACTTT

D gene: .
clone size: few
J gene: TRBJ1-1
V gene: TRBV18
CDR3 protein: CASSLRTENTEAFF
CDR3 DNA: TGTGCCAGCTCACTGCGGACAGAGAACACTGAAGCTTTCTTT

D gene: TRBD2
clone size: few
J gene: TRBJ2-5
V gene: TRBV4-1
CDR3 protein: CASSQVLAGGSVTQYF
CDR3 DNA: TGCGCCAGCAGCCAAGTTCTGGCGGGGGGATCAGTGACCCAGTACTTC

D gene: TRBD1
clone size: .
J gene: TRBJ1-1
V gene: TRBV5-4
CDR3 protein: CASSSRQGDTEAFF
CDR3 DNA: TGTGCCAGCAGCTCGAGACAGGGGGACACTGAAGCTTTCTTT

D gene: TRBD2
clone size: few
J gene: TRBJ2-1
V gene: TRBV11-2
CDR3 protein: CASRTNRPSGLPENEQFF
CDR3 DNA: TGTGCCAGCAGAACTAACCGCCCTAGCGGACTTCCGGAAAATGAGCAGTTCTTC

D gene: TRBD1
clone size: few
J gene: TRBJ1-1
V gene: TRBV2
CDR3 protein: CASRGQPNTEAFF
CDR3 DNA: TGTGCCAGCAGGGGACAGCCGAACACTGAAGCTTTCTTT

D gene: TRBD1
clone size: .
J gene: TRBJ1-5
V gene: TRBV25-1
CDR3 protein: CASSGGGTENQPQHF
CDR3 DNA: TGTGCCAGCAGTGGCGGCGGGACAGAAAATCAGCCCCAGCATTTT

D gene: .
clone size: few
J gene: TRBJ2-3
V gene: TRBV6-1
CDR3 protein: CASSPRFSPTDTQYF
CDR3 DNA: TGTGCCAGCAGCCCGAGGTTCTCCCCCACAGATACGCAGTATTTT

D gene: TRBD1
clone size: .
J gene: TRBJ1-5
V gene: TRBV6-1
CDR3 protein: CASSVAGGSNQPQHF
CDR3 DNA: TGTGCCAGCAGTGTTGCAGGGGGTAGCAATCAGCCCCAGCATTTT

D gene: TRBD1
clone size: few
J gene: TRBJ1-2
V gene: TRBV29-1
CDR3 protein: CSVGQGYGYTF
CDR3 DNA: TGCAGCGTTGGACAGGGCTATGGCTACACCTTC

D gene: .
clone size: .
J gene: TRBJ2-3
V gene: TRBV27
CDR3 protein: CASRRSGGRDTQYF
CDR3 DNA: TGTGCCAGCAGGAGGAGTGGGGGGAGGGATACGCAGTATTTT

D gene: .
clone size: few
J gene: TRBJ2-1
V gene: TRBV5-4
CDR3 protein: CASSLDGGAAEQFF
CDR3 DNA: TGTGCCAGCAGCTTGGATGGGGGGGCCGCTGAGCAGTTCTTC

D gene: TRBD1
clone size: .
J gene: TRBJ2-5
V gene: TRBV15
CDR3 protein: CATRIGQGQETQYF
CDR3 DNA: TGTGCCACCAGGATTGGACAGGGACAAGAGACCCAGTACTTC

D gene: TRBD2
clone size: .
J gene: TRBJ2-2
V gene: TRBV14
CDR3 protein: CASSRRLAGSGELFF
CDR3 DNA: TGTGCCAGCAGCCGCAGGCTAGCGGGGTCCGGGGAGCTGTTTTTT

D gene: .
clone size: few
J gene: TRBJ2-7
V gene: TRBV21-1
CDR3 protein: CASRVDLRGGGGEQYF
CDR3 DNA: TGTGCCAGCAGAGTGGACTTGCGGGGGGGTGGAGGCGAGCAGTACTTC

D gene: TRBD1
clone size: .
J gene: TRBJ1-2
V gene: TRBV7-9
CDR3 protein: CASSPWTGPDINYGYTF
CDR3 DNA: TGTGCCAGCAGCCCGTGGACAGGACCAGATATAAACTATGGCTACACCTTC

D gene: TRBD1
clone size: many
J gene: TRBJ1-2
V gene: TRBV29-1
CDR3 protein: CSDRGYYGYTF
CDR3 DNA: TGCAGCGACAGGGGATACTATGGCTACACCTTC